The 10 T cell receptor beta chains listed next were all sequenced from one sample in a study of cytomegalovirus exposure and HLA in healthy donors (dated by TCRdb to about 2017). Library prep was done by the immunoSEQ multiplex PCR assay. The multiplex PCR relied on a mix of 60 forward primers for TCR Vbeta segments and 13 reverse primers for TCR Jbeta segments. TCRdb stores this immuneACCESS table with in-frame sequences only. Part of the clones is absent; in the studies checked, under half of the shortfall reflects unresolved V genes, and no reason is known for the rest. The sample yields approximately 140,000 clones; over 75% were counted once. The top ten hold roughly 10% of the sample. The sample comprised PBMCs. The source of these receptors is a woman aged 50 to 65 in good health and CMV-seropositive.

Only one count was recorded for this clone. The CDR3 sequence is CASSPRDIRAFF. CDR3 bases: TGTGCCAGCAGTCCCCGGGACATCAGAGCTTTCTTT. The chain joins TRBV28 to TRBJ1-1; D may be TRBD1 (6 bases). Trimming removed 5 bases at V and 10 bases at J, with 14 bases between. The CDR3 spans 12 residues. Germline-derived CDR1 and CDR2 are MDHEN and SYDVKM.

The chain uses TRBV2 and TRBJ1-2; no clear D gene. Trimming cost V 5 bases and J 3 bases, with 19 bases left between them. The CDR3 is 16 residues long. Germline CDR1 and CDR2: SNHLY and FYNNEI. CDR3 nucleotide sequence: TGTGCCAGCAGTCAAGGGTCCCAGAATCACCACTATGGCTACACCTTC. Translated: CASSQGSQNHHYGYTF.

This clone was seen a handful of times. The V gene is TRBV5-4, the J gene TRBJ1-4; TRBD1 agrees at 8 bases. CDR3 length: 15 amino acids. J was trimmed by 8 bases and V by 4 bases; bases with no gene match: 10. The germline V gene has CDR1 SGHNT and CDR2 YYREEE (reference sequence). CDR3 residues: CASSHKTGAEEKLFF. The CDR3 DNA sequence: TGTGCCAGCAGCCACAAGACAGGGGCAGAAGAAAAACTGTTTTTT.

J is TRBJ2-7 and V is TRBV27; the match to TRBD2 covers 7 bases. Trimming at V came to 2 bases and at J to 4 bases, leaving 11 bases not matched to a gene. Germline CDR1 reads MNHEY; CDR2 reads SMNVEV (reference sequence). This CDR3 has 16 residues. The CDR3 spells CASSLTVASGQYEQYF. Here the CDR3 DNA reads TGTGCCAGCAGTTTAACGGTGGCTAGCGGACAATACGAGCAGTACTTC.

The chain is built from TRBV2 and TRBJ1-1, with D unclear. CDR3 length: 15 residues. V dropped 8 bases and J dropped 0 bases, with 16 bases sitting between them. The germline CDR1 and CDR2 sequences are SNHLY and FYNNEI. The CDR3 sequence: CASVPSSELNTEAFF. CDR3 DNA: TGTGCCAGCGTACCCTCCTCGGAGCTGAACACTGAAGCTTTCTTT.

As concerns this clone: This sample includes further DNA sequences coding for the same CDR3. The V call is TRBV4-2, the J call TRBJ1-2; 7 positions match TRBD1. From germline, CDR1 is LGHNA and CDR2 YNFKEQ. The CDR3 is made up of 14 amino acids. V shed 1 base, J shed 4 bases, and the junction held 3 bases outside the gene matches. As DNA, the CDR3 is TGTGCCAGCAGCCAAGTTCAGGGGGTCTATGGCTACACCTTC. Translating it yields CASSQVQGVYGYTF.

The chain couples TRBV5-5 to TRBJ2-5, with 8 bases matching TRBD1. The J segment lost 3 bases and the V segment lost 0 bases, leaving 1 base of the junction unmatched. CDR1 and CDR2 (germline): SGHKS, YYEKEE (reference sequence). The CDR3 is 14 amino acids. The CDR3 sequence is CASSLGGQEETQYF. Here the CDR3 DNA reads TGTGCCAGCAGCTTGGGGGGACAGGAAGAGACCCAGTACTTC.

The chain uses TRBV7-9 and TRBJ1-2; D gene ambiguous. The CDR3 has 13 residues. The V and J ends lost 1 base and 4 bases respectively, with 7 bases between them. CDR1 and CDR2 (germline): SEHNR, FQNEAQ (reference sequence). Here the CDR3 DNA reads TGTGCCAGCAGCTTAGGGGCCCCCTATGGCTACACCTTC. This translates into CASSLGAPYGYTF.

This clone showed up just once. This rearrangement joins TRBV11-2 to TRBJ2-1; D not certain. V was pared by 1 base and J by 5 bases, with 6 bases between. Germline V gene lookup returns CDR1 SGHAT and CDR2 FQNNGV. This CDR3 contains 13 residues. CDR3: CASSLGVNNEQFF. The CDR3 region has the DNA TGTGCCAGCAGCTTAGGAGTCAACAATGAGCAGTTCTTC.

The V and J genes are TRBV9 and TRBJ1-4; 11 nucleotides agree with TRBD1. Germline V gives CDR1 SGDLS, CDR2 YYNGEE. With 3 bases clipped from V and 0 bases from J, the junction kept 7 bases outside the gene matches. The CDR3 extends over 18 amino acids. CDR3 in DNA: TGTGCCAGCAGCGCAGGGTCGGACAGGGGGCCAACTAATGAAAAACTGTTTTTT. The encoded protein is CASSAGSDRGPTNEKLFF.